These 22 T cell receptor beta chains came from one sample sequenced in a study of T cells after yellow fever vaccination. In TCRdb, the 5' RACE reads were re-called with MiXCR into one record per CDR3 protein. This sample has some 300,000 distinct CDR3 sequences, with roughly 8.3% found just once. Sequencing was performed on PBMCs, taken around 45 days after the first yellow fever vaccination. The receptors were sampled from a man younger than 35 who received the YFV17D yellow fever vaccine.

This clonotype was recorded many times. The CDR3 sequence: CASSPGTGVYEQYF. The CDR3 region has the DNA TGTGCCAGCAGCCCCGGGACAGGGGTCTACGAGCAGTACTTC. This rearrangement joins TRBV12-3 or TRBV12-4 to TRBJ2-7, with 10 bases identical to TRBD1. The CDR3 covers 14 residues. V lost 6 bases and J lost 3; bases outside the gene matches: 5.

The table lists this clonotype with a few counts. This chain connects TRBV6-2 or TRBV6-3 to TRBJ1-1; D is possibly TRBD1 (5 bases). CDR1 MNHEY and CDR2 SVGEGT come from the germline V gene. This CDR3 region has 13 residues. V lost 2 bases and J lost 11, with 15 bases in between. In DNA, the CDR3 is TGTGCCAGCAGTTACGGACAAGGGGATTCGGCTTTCTTT. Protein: CASSYGQGDSAFF.

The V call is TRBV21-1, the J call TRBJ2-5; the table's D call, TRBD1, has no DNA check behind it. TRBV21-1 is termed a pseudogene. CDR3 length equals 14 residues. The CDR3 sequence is CASSEGRKQETQYF. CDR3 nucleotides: TGTGCCAGCAGCGAGGGACGGAAGCAAGAGACCCAGTACTTC.

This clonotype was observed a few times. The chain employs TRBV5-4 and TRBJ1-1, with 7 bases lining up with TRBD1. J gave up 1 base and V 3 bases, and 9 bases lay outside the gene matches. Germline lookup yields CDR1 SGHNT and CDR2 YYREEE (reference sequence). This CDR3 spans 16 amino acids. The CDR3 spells CASSSQIGTANTEAFF. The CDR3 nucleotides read TGTGCCAGCAGCTCGCAAATCGGGACAGCGAACACTGAAGCTTTCTTT.

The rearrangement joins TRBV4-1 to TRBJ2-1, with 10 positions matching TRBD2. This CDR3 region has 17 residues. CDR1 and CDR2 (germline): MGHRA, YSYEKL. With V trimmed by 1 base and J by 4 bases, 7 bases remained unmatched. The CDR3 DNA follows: TGCGCCAGCAGCCAAGGGGAGCGGGGGGGACTTTACAATGAGCAGTTCTTC. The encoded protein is CASSQGERGGLYNEQFF.

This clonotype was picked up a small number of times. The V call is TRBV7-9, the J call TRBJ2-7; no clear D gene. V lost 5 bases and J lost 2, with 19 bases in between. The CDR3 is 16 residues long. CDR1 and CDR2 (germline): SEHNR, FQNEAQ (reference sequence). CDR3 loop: CASSRVPAGSTYEQYF. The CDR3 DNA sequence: TGTGCCAGCAGCCGCGTCCCGGCAGGCAGCACCTACGAGCAGTACTTC.

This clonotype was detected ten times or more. The CDR3 DNA sequence: TGCAGTGCTAGAGAGGGTTTATATGAAAAACTGTTTTTT. As protein: CSAREGLYEKLFF. V and J are TRBV20-1 and TRBJ1-4; D not certain. V was pared by 0 bases and J by 6 bases, with 8 bases between. Germline V gene lookup returns CDR1 DFQATT and CDR2 SNEGSKA (reference sequence). CDR3 length: 13 amino acids.

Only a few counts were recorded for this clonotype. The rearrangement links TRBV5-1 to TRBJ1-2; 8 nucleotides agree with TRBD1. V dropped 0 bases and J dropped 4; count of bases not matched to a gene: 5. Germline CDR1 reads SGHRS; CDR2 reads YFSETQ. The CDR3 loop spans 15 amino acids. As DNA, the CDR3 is TGCGCCAGCAGCTTGGGGACAGGGTGGGTCTATGGCTACACCTTC. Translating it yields CASSLGTGWVYGYTF.

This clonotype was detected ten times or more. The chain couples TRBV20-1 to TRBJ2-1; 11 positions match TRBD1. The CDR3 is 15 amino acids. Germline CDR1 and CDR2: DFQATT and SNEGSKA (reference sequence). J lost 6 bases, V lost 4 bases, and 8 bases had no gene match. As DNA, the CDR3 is TGCAGTGCTACAACCGGGACAGGGGGTTCCAATGAGCAGTTCTTC. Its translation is CSATTGTGGSNEQFF.

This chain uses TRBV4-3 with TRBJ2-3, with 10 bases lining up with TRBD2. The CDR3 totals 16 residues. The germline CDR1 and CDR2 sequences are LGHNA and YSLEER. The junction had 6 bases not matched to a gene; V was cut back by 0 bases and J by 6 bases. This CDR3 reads CASSQDPSGGHDTQYF. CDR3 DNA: TGCGCCAGCAGCCAAGATCCTAGCGGGGGTCACGATACGCAGTATTTT.

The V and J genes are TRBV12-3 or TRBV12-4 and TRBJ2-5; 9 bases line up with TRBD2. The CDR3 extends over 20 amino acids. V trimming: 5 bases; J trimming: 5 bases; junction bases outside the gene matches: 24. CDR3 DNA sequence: TGTGCCAGCAGTCCGCGGCGGGGGGGCCTTTTCGTCGGGGATCGCGAGACCCAGTACTTC. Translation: CASSPRRGGLFVGDRETQYF.

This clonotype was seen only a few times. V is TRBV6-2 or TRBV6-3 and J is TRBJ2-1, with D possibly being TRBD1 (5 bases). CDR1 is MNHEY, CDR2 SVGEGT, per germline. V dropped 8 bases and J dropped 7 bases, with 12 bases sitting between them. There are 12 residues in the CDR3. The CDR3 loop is CASSMGRNEQFF. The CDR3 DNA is TGTGCCAGCTCCATGGGGCGGAATGAGCAGTTCTTC.

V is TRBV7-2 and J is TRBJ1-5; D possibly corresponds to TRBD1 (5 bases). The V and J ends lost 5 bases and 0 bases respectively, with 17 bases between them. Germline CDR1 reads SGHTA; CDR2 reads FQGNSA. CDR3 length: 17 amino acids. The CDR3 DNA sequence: TGTGCCAGCAGCGTAACCCTGACAGCCCTTAGCAATCAGCCCCAGCATTTT. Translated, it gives CASSVTLTALSNQPQHF.

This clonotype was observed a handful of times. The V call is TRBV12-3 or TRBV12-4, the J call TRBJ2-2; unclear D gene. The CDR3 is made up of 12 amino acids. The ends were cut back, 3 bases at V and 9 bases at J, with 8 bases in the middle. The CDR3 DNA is TGTGCCAGCAGTTTTTTCGCGTGGGAGCTGTTTTTT. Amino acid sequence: CASSFFAWELFF.

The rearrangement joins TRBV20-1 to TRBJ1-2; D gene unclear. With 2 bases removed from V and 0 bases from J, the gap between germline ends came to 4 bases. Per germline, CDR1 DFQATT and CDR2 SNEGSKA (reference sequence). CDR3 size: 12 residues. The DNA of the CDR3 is TGCAGTGCTAGAACTACTAACTATGGCTACACCTTC. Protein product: CSARTTNYGYTF.

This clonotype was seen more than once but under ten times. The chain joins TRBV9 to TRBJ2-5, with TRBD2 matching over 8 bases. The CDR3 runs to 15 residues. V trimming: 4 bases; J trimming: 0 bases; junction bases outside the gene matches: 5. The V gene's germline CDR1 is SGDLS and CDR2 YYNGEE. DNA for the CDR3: TGTGCCAGCAGCCCGGGGGGGGCGTACCAAGAGACCCAGTACTTC. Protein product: CASSPGGAYQETQYF. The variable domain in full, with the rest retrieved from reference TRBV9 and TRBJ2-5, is DSGVTQTPKHLITATGQRVTLRCSPRSGDLSVYWYQQSLDQGLQFLIQYYNGEERAKGNILERFSAQQFPDLHSELNLSSLELGDSALYFCASSPGGAYQETQYFGPGTRLLVL.

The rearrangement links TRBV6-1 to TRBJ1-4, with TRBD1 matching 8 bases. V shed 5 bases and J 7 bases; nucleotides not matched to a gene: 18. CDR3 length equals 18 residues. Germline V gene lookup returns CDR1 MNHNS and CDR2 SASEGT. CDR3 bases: TGTGCCAGCAGTAATCGCGCCACAGGGGGAGTGTCGGTTGAAAAACTGTTTTTT. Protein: CASSNRATGGVSVEKLFF.

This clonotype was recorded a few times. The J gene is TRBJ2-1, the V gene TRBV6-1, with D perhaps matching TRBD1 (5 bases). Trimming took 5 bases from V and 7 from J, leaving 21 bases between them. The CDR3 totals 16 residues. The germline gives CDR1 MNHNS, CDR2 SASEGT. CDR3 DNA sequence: TGTGCCAGCAGTACCCCGGGCCTTCAGGGAAAAAATGAGCAGTTCTTC. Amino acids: CASSTPGLQGKNEQFF.

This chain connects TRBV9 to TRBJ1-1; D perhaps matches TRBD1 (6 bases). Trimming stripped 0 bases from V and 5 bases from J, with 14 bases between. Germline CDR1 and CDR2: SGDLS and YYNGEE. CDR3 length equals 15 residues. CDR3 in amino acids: CASSVAIGGDTEAFF. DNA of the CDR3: TGTGCCAGCAGCGTAGCAATAGGGGGGGATACTGAAGCTTTCTTT.

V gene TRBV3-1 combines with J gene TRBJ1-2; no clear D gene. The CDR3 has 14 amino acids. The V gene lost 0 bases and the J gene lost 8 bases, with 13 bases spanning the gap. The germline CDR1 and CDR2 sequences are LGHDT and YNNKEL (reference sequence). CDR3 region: CASSQDPGRGGYTF. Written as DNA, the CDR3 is TGTGCCAGCAGCCAAGATCCGGGGAGAGGAGGCTACACCTTC.

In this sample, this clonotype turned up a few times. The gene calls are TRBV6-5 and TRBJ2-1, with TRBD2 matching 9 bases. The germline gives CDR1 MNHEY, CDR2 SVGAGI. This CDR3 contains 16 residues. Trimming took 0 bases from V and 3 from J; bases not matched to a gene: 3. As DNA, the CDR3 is TGTGCCAGCAGTTACTCGACTAGCGGACTCTACAATGAGCAGTTCTTC. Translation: CASSYSTSGLYNEQFF.

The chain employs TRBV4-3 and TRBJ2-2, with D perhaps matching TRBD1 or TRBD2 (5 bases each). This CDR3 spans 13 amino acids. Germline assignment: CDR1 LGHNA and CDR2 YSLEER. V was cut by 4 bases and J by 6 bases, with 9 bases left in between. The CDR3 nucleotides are TGCGCCAGCAGCCGGGACCGGGCCGGGGAGCTGTTTTTT. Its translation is CASSRDRAGELFF.